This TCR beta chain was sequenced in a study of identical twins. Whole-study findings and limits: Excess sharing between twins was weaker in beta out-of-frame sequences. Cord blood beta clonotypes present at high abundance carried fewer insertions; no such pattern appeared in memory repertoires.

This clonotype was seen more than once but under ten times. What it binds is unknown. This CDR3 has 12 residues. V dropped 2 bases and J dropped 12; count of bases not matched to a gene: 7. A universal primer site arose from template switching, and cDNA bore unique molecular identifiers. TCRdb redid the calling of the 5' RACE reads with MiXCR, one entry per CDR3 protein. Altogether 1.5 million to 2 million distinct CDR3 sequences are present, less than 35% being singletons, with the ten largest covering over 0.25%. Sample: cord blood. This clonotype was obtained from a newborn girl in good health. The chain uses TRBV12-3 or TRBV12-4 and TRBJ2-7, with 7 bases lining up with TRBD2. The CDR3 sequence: CASSLYLLATYF. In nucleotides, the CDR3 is TGTGCCAGCAGTTTATACCTACTAGCGACGTACTTC.